These 29 T cell receptor beta chains came from one sample sequenced in a study of T cells in localized non-small cell lung cancer. Sequencing was performed with immunoSEQ multiplex PCR; in TCRdb, only in-frame clones are kept and a portion is missing. The repertoire holds approximately 35,000 clones, with 85% to 95% as singletons. The specimen comprised peripheral blood mononuclear cells, sampled before any cancer treatment. The receptors shown here come from a female donor of 60 years or more with stage II lung adenocarcinoma.

This chain links TRBV18 with TRBJ1-1; a possible D gene is TRBD1 (6 bases). This CDR3 is 15 amino acids long. Trimming pared 0 bases from V and 3 bases from J, leaving 11 bases between. The germline CDR1 and CDR2 sequences are KGHSH and LQKENI. CDR3 in amino acids: CASSPPGRGYTEAFF. The CDR3 coding sequence is TGTGCCAGCTCACCACCGGGCAGGGGATACACTGAAGCTTTCTTT.

This sequence joins TRBV5-1 and TRBJ1-1; weak D call: TRBD1 (6 bases). The CDR3 sequence is 15 residues long. The V and J ends lost 0 bases and 5 bases respectively, with 14 bases between them. Germline V gene data show CDR1 as SGHRS and CDR2 as YFSETQ. The CDR3: CASSLEGVSRTEAFF. CDR3 in DNA: TGCGCCAGCAGCTTGGAGGGGGTAAGTCGGACTGAAGCTTTCTTT.

The chain employs TRBV7-9 and TRBJ1-1, with D possibly matching TRBD1 (5 bases). V was shortened by 4 bases and J by 3 bases, with 12 bases between the two germline ends. CDR1 is SEHNR and CDR2 is FQNEAQ in the germline V gene (reference sequence). This CDR3 has 14 amino acids. The DNA of the CDR3 is TGTGCCAGCAGCTGGGGGGGAGGAGACACTGAAGCTTTCTTT. Translation: CASSWGGGDTEAFF.

This sequence joins TRBV18 and TRBJ1-3; D is unclear. CDR3 length equals 15 residues. Germline-derived CDR1 and CDR2 are KGHSH and LQKENI. Trimming removed 3 bases from V and 0 bases from J, with 9 bases in between. CDR3 amino acids: CASSPLQSSGNTIYF. CDR3 coding DNA: TGTGCCAGCTCACCCTTACAGAGCTCTGGAAACACCATATATTTT.

This rearrangement joins TRBV27 to TRBJ2-3; D not certain. Germline V lookup: CDR1 MNHEY, CDR2 SMNVEV (reference sequence). Trimming pared 4 bases from V and 0 bases from J, leaving 8 bases between. The CDR3 is 14 residues long. The CDR3 region has the DNA TGTGCCAGCAGTTCGCCGATGAGCACAGATACGCAGTATTTT. It yields the protein CASSSPMSTDTQYF.

The V call is TRBV5-1, the J call TRBJ2-2; 11 bases align to TRBD1. The V segment lost 2 bases and the J segment 5 bases; nucleotides outside the gene matches: 2. Germline V gene sequence: CDR1 SGHRS, CDR2 YFSETQ. This CDR3 is 15 amino acids long. The DNA of the CDR3 is TGCGCCAGCAGCTTCGGGACAGGGGGAACCGGGGAGCTGTTTTTT. The encoded protein is CASSFGTGGTGELFF.

This clone has just one count. The V and J genes are TRBV10-3 and TRBJ2-3; 10 nucleotides align to TRBD2. The germline V gene has CDR1 ENHRY and CDR2 SYGVKD. The CDR3 contains 16 residues. With V trimmed by 6 bases and J by 1 base, 7 bases remained unmatched. CDR3 DNA: TGTGCCATCAGCGAAATAGCGGGGGGACGCACAGATACGCAGTATTTT. Translating gives CAISEIAGGRTDTQYF.

The chain carries TRBV6-4 and TRBJ1-6; TRBD1 might be the D (5 bases). Germline CDR1 is MRHNA and CDR2 is SNTAGT. The V end lost 0 bases, the J end lost 7 bases, and 7 bases lay between the germline ends. This CDR3 comprises 14 residues. This CDR3 is CASSDSGQNSPLHF. The CDR3 DNA reads TGTGCCAGCAGTGACTCAGGACAAAATTCACCCCTCCACTTT.

The chain has TRBV5-6 and TRBJ2-4, with D possibly being TRBD2 (5 bases). The CDR3 sequence is 14 residues long. The germline gives CDR1 SGHDT, CDR2 YYEEEE. The V end was cut by 3 bases, the J end by 5 bases, with 12 bases between. The CDR3 loop is CASSSPGSENIQYF. CDR3 nucleotides: TGTGCCAGCAGCTCACCGGGGTCGGAAAACATTCAGTACTTC.

This CDR3 is CASRPDSLEAFF. In nucleotides, the CDR3 is TGTGCCAGCAGACCCGACAGTCTTGAAGCTTTCTTT. The chain recombines TRBV6-5 with TRBJ1-1; TRBD1 might be the D (5 bases). The ends were cut back, 6 bases at V and 7 bases at J, with 12 bases in the middle. Germline values: CDR1 MNHEY, CDR2 SVGAGI. There are 12 residues in the CDR3.

CDR3 sequence (DNA): TGTGCCAGCGCGGGCAGAGACTCTGGAAACACCATATATTTT. Translating gives CASAGRDSGNTIYF. The chain carries TRBV2 and TRBJ1-3; D is unclear. The CDR3 covers 14 residues. V was shortened by 8 bases and J by 0 bases, with 11 bases between the two germline ends. Germline V gene sequence: CDR1 SNHLY, CDR2 FYNNEI.

V and J are TRBV9 and TRBJ1-3; TRBD1 is a possible D gene (6 bases). The length of the CDR3 is 15 residues. V was cut by 1 base and J by 4 bases, with 12 bases left in between. Germline values: CDR1 SGDLS, CDR2 YYNGEE. In DNA form, the CDR3 reads TGTGCCAGCAGCGTACAGGGGATCGGAGGAAACACCATATATTTT. Translated, it gives CASSVQGIGGNTIYF. Based on the CDR3 plus reference TRBV9 and TRBJ1-3, the full variable domain is DSGVTQTPKHLITATGQRVTLRCSPRSGDLSVYWYQQSLDQGLQFLIQYYNGEERAKGNILERFSAQQFPDLHSELNLSSLELGDSALYFCASSVQGIGGNTIYFGEGSWLTVV.

This clone was seen once. The chain recombines TRBV5-1 with TRBJ1-4; 9 nucleotides agree with TRBD1. CDR1 SGHRS and CDR2 YFSETQ come from the germline V gene. The CDR3 extends over 15 amino acids. V shed 0 bases and J 8 bases; nucleotides not matched to a gene: 5. CDR3 nucleotides: TGCGCCAGCAGCTTGGAGACAGGGGGAGGGGAAAAACTGTTTTTT. Protein product: CASSLETGGGEKLFF.

The V and J genes are TRBV11-1 and TRBJ2-2, with TRBD2 as a possible D gene (6 bases). There are 17 residues in the CDR3. Germline values: CDR1 SGHAT, CDR2 FQDESV (reference sequence). V dropped 2 bases and J dropped 0 bases, with 13 bases sitting between them. The CDR3 region has the DNA TGTGCCAGCAGCTTACGACCCCGGGGGTCGAACACCGGGGAGCTGTTTTTT. It is translated as CASSLRPRGSNTGELFF.

The chain employs TRBV5-6 and TRBJ2-7; no reliable D call. Germline V gives CDR1 SGHDT, CDR2 YYEEEE. V dropped 5 bases and J dropped 6 bases, with 18 bases sitting between them. This CDR3 contains 14 residues. CDR3 DNA: TGTGCCAGCAGTCTGGGCCTCAGCCCCCTCGAGCAGTACTTC. Amino acids: CASSLGLSPLEQYF.

This chain links TRBV7-2 with TRBJ2-6, with TRBD1 matching over 9 bases. Germline V gives CDR1 SGHTA, CDR2 FQGNSA. With 3 bases clipped from V and 1 base from J, the junction kept 1 base outside the gene matches. The CDR3 consists of 16 residues. The CDR3 nucleotides are TGTGCCAGCAGCTTGGGGACAGGGTCTGGGGCCAACGTCCTGACTTTC. Translated: CASSLGTGSGANVLTF.

V gene TRBV5-1 combines with J gene TRBJ1-4; perhaps TRBD1 as D (5 bases). V dropped 0 bases and J dropped 8 bases, with 11 bases sitting between them. The CDR3 extends over 14 amino acids. Germline loops: CDR1 SGHRS, CDR2 YFSETQ. CDR3 sequence reads: CASSLAGAGEKLFF. Here the CDR3 DNA reads TGCGCCAGCAGCTTGGCCGGGGCGGGGGAAAAACTGTTTTTT.

The gene calls are TRBV5-1 and TRBJ2-7; D not certain. Trimming pared 3 bases from V and 2 bases from J, leaving 6 bases between. This CDR3 comprises 12 residues. CDR1 is SGHRS and CDR2 is YFSETQ in the germline V gene. CDR3 loop: CASSSQPYEQYF. CDR3 nucleotides: TGCGCCAGCAGCTCCCAGCCCTACGAGCAGTACTTC.

The chain has TRBV2 and TRBJ2-7, with D possibly TRBD1 on 5 matching bases. The CDR3 contains 14 residues. Germline lookup yields CDR1 SNHLY and CDR2 FYNNEI. With 6 bases removed from V and 2 bases from J, the gap between germline ends came to 14 bases. The CDR3 coding sequence is TGTGCCAGCAGGACCATGGACAATACCTACGAGCAGTACTTC. Protein sequence: CASRTMDNTYEQYF.

This chain links TRBV16 with TRBJ1-1; D possibly corresponds to TRBD1 (5 bases). Trimming removed 4 bases at V and 6 bases at J, with 15 bases between. Germline CDR1 reads KGHSY; CDR2 reads FQNENV. The CDR3 loop spans 14 amino acids. The CDR3 DNA follows: TGTGCCAGCAGCCCCGGGACCCGCGGTGCTGAAGCTTTCTTT. Its translation: CASSPGTRGAEAFF.

This rearrangement joins TRBV12-2 to TRBJ2-7; whether TRBD2, the table's D call, matches the DNA was not checked. TRBV12-2 is a listed pseudogene. The CDR3 runs to 19 residues. CDR3 bases: TGTGCAAGTCGCTTGACCCCGCGGGCGCTAGCGGGAGTTCACGACGAGCAGTACTTC. Amino acids: CASRLTPRALAGVHDEQYF.

The chain is built from TRBV6-5 and TRBJ1-5; TRBD1 matches at 7 bases. Trimming removed 8 bases from V and 3 bases from J; junction bases left unmatched: 10. Germline loops: CDR1 MNHEY, CDR2 SVGAGI. The CDR3 sequence is 15 residues long. This CDR3 is CASRTGDSLNQPQHF. The CDR3 DNA sequence: TGTGCCAGCCGAACCGGGGACAGCCTCAATCAGCCCCAGCATTTT.

This clone occurred a few times. The chain has TRBV7-9 and TRBJ2-5; TRBD2 matches at 7 bases. The CDR3 has 14 amino acids. The J segment lost 7 bases and the V segment lost 1 base, leaving 6 bases of the junction unmatched. Germline CDR1 reads SEHNR; CDR2 reads FQNEAQ (reference sequence). CDR3 DNA: TGTGCCAGCAGCTTAGGGAGCGGGAAGGGGACCCAGTACTTC. This translates into CASSLGSGKGTQYF.

This clone was detected only once. A junction boundary mismatches the germline segment, possibly from a read error. This chain joins TRBV7-9 and TRBJ1-2; D possibly corresponds to TRBD1 (6 bases). Germline assignment: CDR1 SEHNR and CDR2 FQNEAQ (reference sequence). The CDR3 loop spans 13 amino acids. CDR3 DNA sequence: TGTGCCAGCAGCTTCGAGGAGAGCCGGGACATCCGTTTC. Translation: CASSFEESRDIRF.

CDR3 sequence: CASSLAGGLYYEQYF. CDR3 in DNA: TGCGCCAGCAGCTTGGCCGGGGGGCTATACTACGAGCAGTACTTC. The rearrangement joins TRBV5-1 to TRBJ2-7, with D possibly being TRBD2 (7 bases). The ends were cut back, 0 bases at V and 3 bases at J, with 13 bases in the middle. CDR3 length equals 15 residues. Germline CDR1 reads SGHRS; CDR2 reads YFSETQ. The full variable domain, rest sourced from reference TRBV5-1 and TRBJ2-7, is KAGVTQTPRYLIKTRGQQVTLSCSPISGHRSVSWYQQTPGQGLQFLFEYFSETQRNKGNFPGRFSGRQFSNSRSEMNVSTLELGDSALYLCASSLAGGLYYEQYFGPGTRLTVT.

This rearrangement joins TRBV6-6 to TRBJ2-1, with D perhaps matching TRBD2 (6 bases). The CDR3 has 14 residues. The V gene lost 7 bases and the J gene lost 3 bases, with 13 bases spanning the gap. Germline values: CDR1 MNHNY, CDR2 SVGAGI (reference sequence). CDR3: CASKSGVGYNEQFF. Here the CDR3 DNA reads TGTGCCAGCAAGTCGGGGGTAGGCTACAATGAGCAGTTCTTC.

The chain carries TRBV30 and TRBJ2-1; D is unresolved. The CDR3 is 11 residues long. Germline V gives CDR1 GTSNPN, CDR2 SVGIG (reference sequence). The V end was cut by 8 bases, the J end by 4 bases, with 9 bases between. CDR3 DNA: TGTGCCCAGGTGGGATACAATGAGCAGTTCTTC. Amino acid sequence: CAQVGYNEQFF. Full variable domain (missing parts from reference TRBV30 and TRBJ2-1): SQTIHQWPATLVQPVGSPLSLECTVEGTSNPNLYWYRQAAGRGLQLLFYSVGIGQISSEVPQNLSASRPQDRQFILSSKKLLLSDSGFYLCAQVGYNEQFFGPGTRLTVL.

This chain links TRBV7-2 with TRBJ1-5; D remains unclear. The germline V gene encodes CDR1 SGHTA and CDR2 FQGNSA. The CDR3 consists of 13 residues. With 5 bases removed from V and 4 bases from J, the gap between germline ends came to 9 bases. The CDR3 nucleotides read TGTGCCAGCAGCCTCCGTCCTAATCAGCCCCAGCATTTT. Translation gives CASSLRPNQPQHF.

The rearrangement joins TRBV2 to TRBJ1-1, with 11 bases aligning to TRBD1. With 6 bases clipped from V and 0 bases from J, the junction kept 3 bases outside the gene matches. The CDR3 has 15 amino acids. Germline V gene sequence: CDR1 SNHLY, CDR2 FYNNEI. The CDR3 DNA is TGTGCCAGCAGCGGGACAGGGGGGATGAACACTGAAGCTTTCTTT. Translating gives CASSGTGGMNTEAFF.